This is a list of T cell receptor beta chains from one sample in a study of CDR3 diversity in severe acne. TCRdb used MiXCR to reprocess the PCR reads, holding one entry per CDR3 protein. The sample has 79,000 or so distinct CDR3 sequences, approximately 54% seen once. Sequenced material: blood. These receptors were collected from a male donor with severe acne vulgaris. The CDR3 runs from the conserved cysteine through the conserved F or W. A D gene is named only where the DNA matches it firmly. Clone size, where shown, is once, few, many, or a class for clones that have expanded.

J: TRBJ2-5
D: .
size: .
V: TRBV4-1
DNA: TGCGCCAGCAGCCAAGTTGGTAGTGAGACCCAGTACTTC
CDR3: CASSQVGSETQYF

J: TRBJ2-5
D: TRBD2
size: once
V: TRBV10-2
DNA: TGCGCCAGCAGTGGTCGTGCAGCGGGGGAACAAGAGACCCAGTACTTC
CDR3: CASSGRAAGEQETQYF

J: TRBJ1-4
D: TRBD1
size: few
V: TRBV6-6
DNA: TGTGCCACACCGGACAGGCCCTATGAAAAACTGTTTTTT
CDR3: CATPDRPYEKLFF

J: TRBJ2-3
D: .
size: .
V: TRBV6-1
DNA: TGTGCCAGCAGTGCCCCCCTAGCAGATACGCAGTATTTT
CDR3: CASSAPLADTQYF

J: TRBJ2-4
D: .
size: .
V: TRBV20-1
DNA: TGCAGTGCTAGACCCGGGTTTGTCAACATTCAGTACTTC
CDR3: CSARPGFVNIQYF

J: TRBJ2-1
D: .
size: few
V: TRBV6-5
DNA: TGTGCCAGCAGTTACTCGGGGTCATCGACTGAGCAGTTCTTC
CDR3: CASSYSGSSTEQFF

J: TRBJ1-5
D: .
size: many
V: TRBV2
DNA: TGTGCCAGCAGTGAAGGGACAAGGAACAATCAGCCCCAGCATTTT
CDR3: CASSEGTRNNQPQHF

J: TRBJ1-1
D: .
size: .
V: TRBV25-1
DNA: TGTGCCAGCAGTGAACTAGGAGGGACTGAAGCTTTCTTT
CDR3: CASSELGGTEAFF

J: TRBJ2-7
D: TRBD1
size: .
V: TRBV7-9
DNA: TGTGCCAGCAGTACACCGGGACAGCCGAGCTCCTACGAGCAGTACTTC
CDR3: CASSTPGQPSSYEQYF

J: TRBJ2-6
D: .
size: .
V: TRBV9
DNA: TGTGCCAGCAGCGACTCAACTGCCGACGTCCTGACTTTC
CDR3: CASSDSTADVLTF

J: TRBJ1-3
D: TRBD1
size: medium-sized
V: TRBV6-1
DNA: TGTGCCAGCAGTGAATGGCAGGGGGGGTCTGGAAACACCATATATTTT
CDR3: CASSEWQGGSGNTIYF

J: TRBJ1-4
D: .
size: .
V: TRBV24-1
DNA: TGTGCCACCAGTGATTTAGGACTAAAACTGTTTTTT
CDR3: CATSDLGLKLFF

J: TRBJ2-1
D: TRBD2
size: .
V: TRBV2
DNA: TGTGCCAGCAGCGGTCCCAGCGGGAGAGACTACAATGAGCAGTTCTTC
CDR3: CASSGPSGRDYNEQFF

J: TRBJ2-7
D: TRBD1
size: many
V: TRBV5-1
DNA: TGCGCCAGCAGCTTGGTCGGACAGGGGAACTACGAGCAGTACTTC
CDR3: CASSLVGQGNYEQYF

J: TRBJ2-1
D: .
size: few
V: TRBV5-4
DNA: TGTGCCAGCAGCTTTGGGGACGCGGTCAATGAGCAGTTCTTC
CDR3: CASSFGDAVNEQFF

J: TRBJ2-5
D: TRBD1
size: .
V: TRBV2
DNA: TGTGCCAGCAGTGTCGGGACAGGGGTGTACCAAGAGACCCAGTACTTC
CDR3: CASSVGTGVYQETQYF

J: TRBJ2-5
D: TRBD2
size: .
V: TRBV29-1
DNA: TGCAGCGTTGAAGTTAGACTAGCGGGCCCTCAAGAGACCCAGTACTTC
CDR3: CSVEVRLAGPQETQYF

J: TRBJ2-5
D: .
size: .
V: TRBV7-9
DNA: TGTGCCAGCAGCTTTGGTCCGGGGAAATGGGAAGAGACCCAGTACTTC
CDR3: CASSFGPGKWEETQYF

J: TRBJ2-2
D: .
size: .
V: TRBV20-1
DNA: TGCAGTGCCAGCAGTCCATACACCGGGGAGCTGTTTTTT
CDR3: CSASSPYTGELFF

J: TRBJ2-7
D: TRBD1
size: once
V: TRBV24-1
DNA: TGTGCCACCAGTGACTCCGGGACAGGGAAATTCGTCGAGCAGTACTTC
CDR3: CATSDSGTGKFVEQYF

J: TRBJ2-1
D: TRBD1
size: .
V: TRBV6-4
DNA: TGTGCCAGCAGACCTACAGGGGGTAGTGAGCAGTTCTTC
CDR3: CASRPTGGSEQFF

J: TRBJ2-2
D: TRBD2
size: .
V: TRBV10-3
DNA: TGTGCCATCAGTGGGGGAGGGCCAGAGAACACCGGGGAGCTGTTTTTT
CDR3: CAISGGGPENTGELFF

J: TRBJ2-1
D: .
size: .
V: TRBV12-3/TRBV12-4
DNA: TGTACCAGCAGCCTAAGTCCGAGCTCCTACAATGAGCAGTCCTTC
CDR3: CTSSLSPSSYNEQSF

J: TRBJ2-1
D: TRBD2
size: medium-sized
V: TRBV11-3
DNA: TGTGCCAGCAGCCCATCTAGCGGAGGGGACTACAATGAGCAGTTCTTC
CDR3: CASSPSSGGDYNEQFF

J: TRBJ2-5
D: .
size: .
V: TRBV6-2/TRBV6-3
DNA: TGTGCCAGCAGTTACGATTCGGACTTGGAAGAGACCCAGTACTTC
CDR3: CASSYDSDLEETQYF

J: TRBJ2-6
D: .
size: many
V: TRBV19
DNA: TGTGCCAGTAGTCTGGGCCCGGGTGGGGCCAACGTCCTGACTTTC
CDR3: CASSLGPGGANVLTF

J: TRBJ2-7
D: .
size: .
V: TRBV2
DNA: TGTGCCAGCAAGAAAACAGTAGCCTACGAGCAGTACTTC
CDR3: CASKKTVAYEQYF

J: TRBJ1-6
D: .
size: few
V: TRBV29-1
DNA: TGCAGCGTACAACAAGCCGGTATCGGGTCACCCCTCCACTTT
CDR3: CSVQQAGIGSPLHF

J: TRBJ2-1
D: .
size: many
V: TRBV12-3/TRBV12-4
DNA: TGTGCCAGCACCTGGGGCCGGGCGCGGAACAATGAGCAGTTCTTC
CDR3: CASTWGRARNNEQFF

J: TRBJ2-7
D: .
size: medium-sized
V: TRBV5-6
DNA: TGTGCCAGCAGCCTCCTGGAGAAAACCTACGAGCAGTACTTC
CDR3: CASSLLEKTYEQYF

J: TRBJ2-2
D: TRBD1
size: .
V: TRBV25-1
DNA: TGTGCCAGCAGTGAAACGACAGGGAACAGCGGGGAGCTGTTTTTT
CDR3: CASSETTGNSGELFF

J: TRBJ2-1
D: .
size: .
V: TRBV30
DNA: TGTGCCTGGAGTTCACAGGGCTTCTCCTACAATGAGCAGTTCTTC
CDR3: CAWSSQGFSYNEQFF

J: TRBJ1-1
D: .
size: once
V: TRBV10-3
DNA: TGTGCCATCAGACAATGGACGGGCGGATTGAACACTGAAGCTTTCTTT
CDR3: CAIRQWTGGLNTEAFF

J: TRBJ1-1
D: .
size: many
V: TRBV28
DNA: TGTGCCAGCAGTAAACCGGGCAACACTGAAGCTTTCTTT
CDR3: CASSKPGNTEAFF

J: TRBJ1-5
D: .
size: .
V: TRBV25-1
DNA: TGTGCCAGCAGGGGACTTTATAGCAATCAGCCCCAGCATTTT
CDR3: CASRGLYSNQPQHF

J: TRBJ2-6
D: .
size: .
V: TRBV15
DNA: TGTGCCACCAGCAGTCTTCCTGCCAACGTCCTGACTTTC
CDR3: CATSSLPANVLTF

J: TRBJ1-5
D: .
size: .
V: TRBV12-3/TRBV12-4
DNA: TGTGCCAGCAGTTCCCCCATACTGAGGGGGGGCAATCAGCCCCAGCATTTT
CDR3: CASSSPILRGGNQPQHF

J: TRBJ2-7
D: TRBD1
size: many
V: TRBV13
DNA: TGTGCCAGCAGCCTGGACAGGGGGCTGGGGGAGCAGTACTTC
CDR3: CASSLDRGLGEQYF

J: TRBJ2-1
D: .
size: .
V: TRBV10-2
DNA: TGCGCCAGCAGGGGCGGAGGCAGGAATGAGCAGTTCTTC
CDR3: CASRGGGRNEQFF